Here is one T cell receptor (beta chain) with its context. The target antigen is unknown. This CDR3 has 14 amino acids. The germline CDR1 and CDR2 sequences are SGHVS and FQNEAQ. V dropped 4 bases and J dropped 7 bases, with 13 bases sitting between them. TCRdb re-derived calls from the 5' RACE reads in MiXCR, one entry per CDR3 protein. The table has about 54,000 distinct CDR3 sequences, approximately 17% seen once. General study results and limits: Greatest tumor Treg TCR overlap was with tumor naive CD4+ cells.

Sequenced material: naive CD4+ T cells sorted from blood. Subset given: naive CD4+ T cells, CD4+CD45RA+CD25-. The genes are TRBV7-8 and TRBJ2-2; the D is unclear. The sequence was collected from a female donor with breast cancer. This CDR3 is CASSSPPRIGELFF. CDR3 sequence (DNA): TGTGCCAGCAGCTCACCACCACGGATCGGGGAGCTGTTTTTT.